A single sample gave rise to the 17 T cell receptor beta chains below, sequenced in a study of post-analysis software for immune sequencing data. Included in the TCR beta cDNA libraries were unique molecular identifiers. TCRdb re-called the PCR reads through MiXCR, storing one row per CDR3 protein. The data show around 160,000 distinct CDR3 sequences, under 40% seen once. The material was blood, obtained after autologous hematopoietic stem cell transplantation. The receptors shown here come from a girl aged 10-17 years with multiple sclerosis.

This clonotype was found many times. The chain uses TRBV6-5 and TRBJ2-1; TRBD2 matches 14 bases. The germline V gene has CDR1 MNHEY and CDR2 SVGAGI. The CDR3 extends over 15 amino acids. With 0 bases clipped from V and 12 bases from J, the junction kept 4 bases outside the gene matches. The CDR3 coding sequence is TGTGCCAGCAGTTACTCGGGACTAGCGGGAGAGGGGCAGTTCTTC. Protein product: CASSYSGLAGEGQFF.

This chain joins TRBV28 and TRBJ1-1, with D unresolved. CDR3 length: 14 amino acids. Between the trimmed V and J ends, which lost 6 bases and 0 bases, there was a span of 11 bases. Germline CDR1 MDHEN, CDR2 SYDVKM. CDR3 DNA: TGTGCCAGCAGGGTCAGGTTCCTGAACACTGAAGCTTTCTTT. It codes for CASRVRFLNTEAFF.

There are a few counts of this clonotype. The rearrangement links TRBV25-1 to TRBJ2-1; D tentatively reads TRBD1 or TRBD2 (5 bases each). Germline CDR1 and CDR2: MGHDK and SYGVNS. The CDR3 extends over 14 amino acids. Trimming shortened V by 4 bases and J by 5 bases, and 12 bases separated the two germline ends. The CDR3 coding sequence is TGTGCCAGCAGTGTTGGGACGGCTAACAATGAGCAGTTCTTC. Protein: CASSVGTANNEQFF.

This clonotype was counted a few times. V usage is TRBV3-1 and J usage is TRBJ2-2; D is uncertain. Trimming removed 1 base at V and 3 bases at J, with 3 bases between. The CDR3 sequence is 13 residues long. The germline V gene encodes CDR1 LGHDT and CDR2 YNNKEL (reference sequence). CDR3 nucleotide sequence: TGTGCCAGCAGCCAAGTGGACACCGGGGAGCTGTTTTTT. Encoded protein: CASSQVDTGELFF.

This clonotype came up a few times. This chain joins TRBV10-3 and TRBJ1-5; weak D call: TRBD1 (5 bases). Per germline, CDR1 ENHRY and CDR2 SYGVKD. The CDR3 totals 13 residues. V lost 3 bases to trimming and J lost 3 bases, with 6 bases between them. The CDR3, as DNA: TGTGCCATCAGTGAAGGGGTCAATCAGCCCCAGCATTTT. Its translation: CAISEGVNQPQHF.

This clonotype was detected a few times. The V gene is TRBV10-2, the J gene TRBJ2-7, with a weak D call TRBD2 (5 bases). The V gene lost 10 bases and the J gene lost 3 bases, with 16 bases spanning the gap. The germline gives CDR1 WSHSY, CDR2 SAAADI. This CDR3 region has 13 residues. The chain's CDR3 is CAIAREIGYEQYF. CDR3 sequence (DNA): TGCGCCATTGCCCGGGAAATCGGCTACGAGCAGTACTTC.

The sample holds a few counts of this clonotype. A much larger clone lies a single base off, so this may be a read error. V gene TRBV7-2 combines with J gene TRBJ1-2; D gene ambiguous. V was trimmed by 3 bases and J by 4 bases, leaving 12 bases between them. This CDR3 contains 14 residues. CDR1 and CDR2 from the germline V gene are SGHTA and FQGNSA. The chain's CDR3 is CASSLSPRSYGYTF. The CDR3 DNA reads as TGTGCCAGCAGCTTGAGCCCGAGGAGCTATGGCTACACCTTC.

This clonotype was seen only a few times. The genes are TRBV20-1 and TRBJ2-1; the D gene is possibly TRBD1 (5 bases). The germline V gene encodes CDR1 DFQATT and CDR2 SNEGSKA (reference sequence). The CDR3 runs to 14 residues. V was pared by 6 bases and J by 7 bases, with 19 bases between. The CDR3 DNA is TGCAGTGCCCAAAAGGACACCTCTCTTAATGAGCAGTTCTTC. Its protein is CSAQKDTSLNEQFF.

The chain links TRBV28 to TRBJ2-1; 7 positions agree with TRBD2. Germline V gene data show CDR1 as MDHEN and CDR2 as SYDVKM. The CDR3 is 15 residues long. V dropped 7 bases and J dropped 1; count of bases not matched to a gene: 7. The chain's CDR3 is CASTLGGGSYNEQFF. The CDR3 DNA reads as TGTGCCAGCACCTTGGGGGGAGGGTCCTACAATGAGCAGTTCTTC.

This clonotype was counted at least ten times. The CDR3 sequence is CASSPGTDTQYF. The CDR3 nucleotides are TGTGCCAGCAGCCCTGGCACAGATACGCAGTATTTT. This chain connects TRBV7-9 to TRBJ2-3; D uncertain. Germline assignment: CDR1 SEHNR and CDR2 FQNEAQ (reference sequence). With 5 bases removed from V and 1 base from J, the gap between germline ends came to 4 bases. The CDR3 loop spans 12 amino acids.

The rearrangement uses TRBV6-5 and TRBJ2-5, with D maybe TRBD2 (5 bases). The CDR3 is 13 amino acids. CDR1 MNHEY and CDR2 SVGAGI come from the germline V gene. V was clipped by 6 bases and J by 1 base, with 9 bases between them. The CDR3: CASSSTIQETQYF. The CDR3 DNA follows: TGTGCCAGCAGCTCGACTATCCAAGAGACCCAGTACTTC.

The chain employs TRBV6-1 and TRBJ2-1, with TRBD2 identical over 7 bases. The CDR3 runs to 17 residues. The germline V gene encodes CDR1 MNHNS and CDR2 SASEGT. V shed 6 bases and J 3 bases; nucleotides not matched to a gene: 14. CDR3 sequence reads: CASRKTGASGHYNEQFF. CDR3 DNA: TGTGCCAGCAGGAAGACCGGGGCTAGCGGACACTACAATGAGCAGTTCTTC.

This clonotype was observed a handful of times. The J gene is TRBJ2-3, the V gene TRBV29-1; tentative D call: TRBD2 (5 bases). The germline V and J ends were trimmed by 7 bases and 3 bases, with 17 bases remaining between them. This CDR3 contains 14 residues. In germline, CDR1 is SQVTM, CDR2 ANQGSEA. CDR3 nucleotide sequence: TGCAGCGCTGGCGTGAGGGCGCGTACAGATACGCAGTATTTT. Translated, it gives CSAGVRARTDTQYF.

This clonotype was recorded a few times. It may be a read error: a sequence one base away is much more abundant. The V and J genes are TRBV7-9 and TRBJ1-2; D not resolved. V lost 4 bases and J 3 bases, leaving 6 bases between the germline ends. The CDR3 is 12 residues long. Germline CDR1 SEHNR, CDR2 FQNEAQ (reference sequence). As DNA, the CDR3 is TGTGCCAGCAGCTCAAGTGACTATGGCTACACCTTC. Its translation is CASSSSDYGYTF.

The genes are TRBV20-1 and TRBJ1-5, with unresolved D. In germline, CDR1 is DFQATT, CDR2 SNEGSKA (reference sequence). V gave up 5 bases and J gave up 0 bases, with 8 bases separating them. CDR3 length equals 13 residues. CDR3 amino acids: CSAAHNSNQPQHF. In nucleotides, the CDR3 is TGCAGTGCTGCCCACAATAGCAATCAGCCCCAGCATTTT.

This clonotype was observed a few times. The chain employs TRBV11-2 and TRBJ2-7, with D unclear. This CDR3 has 14 amino acids. Germline V CDR1 and CDR2: SGHAT, FQNNGV. The germline V and J ends were trimmed by 3 bases and 0 bases, with 9 bases remaining between them. The CDR3 region is CASSFLQSSYEQYF. In DNA, the CDR3 is TGTGCCAGCAGCTTTCTGCAGAGCTCCTACGAGCAGTACTTC.

The V gene is TRBV20-1, the J gene TRBJ2-1; 15 bases match TRBD2. The CDR3 length is 15 residues. Germline V gene sequence: CDR1 DFQATT, CDR2 SNEGSKA (reference sequence). Losses at the gene ends were 1 base for V and 12 bases for J; bases not matched to a gene: 7. In DNA, the CDR3 is TGCAGTGCTAGAGTCCCGGGACTAGCGGGAGGTGGGCAGTTCTTC. Translation gives CSARVPGLAGGGQFF.